What follows are 5 T cell receptor beta chains derived from one specimen sequenced in a study of T cells in Graves' hyperthyroidism and ophthalmopathy (dated by TCRdb to the late 2010s). Receptors were amplified or captured by multiplex PCR. The reads were generated on an Illumina HiSeq 2000. The TCR beta CDR3 regions were amplified from RNA transcripts. For the first round of RT-PCR on the TCR CDR3, the HTBI primer set was used together with the Qiagen OneStep RT-PCR kit. The public reads were reanalyzed by TCRdb: fastp trimming at Q25, MiXCR alignment, in-frame beta chains only. Here each entry gathers all rows of one CDR3 protein and keeps the most common genes and DNA. The sample has 450,000 to 650,000 distinct CDR3 sequences on record, approximately 17% of them singletons. Roughly 15% of the sample belongs to the ten largest clones. Sequences were obtained from blood. These receptors came from a young woman with Graves' ophthalmopathy.

This clonotype has a handful of counts. The rearrangement uses TRBV27 and TRBJ1-4; TRBD1 is a possible D gene (5 bases). Trimming shortened V by 6 bases and J by 3 bases, and 11 bases separated the two germline ends. The V gene's germline CDR1 is MNHEY and CDR2 SMNVEV (reference sequence). The CDR3 is 14 residues long. Written as DNA, the CDR3 is TGTGCCAGCAGCAAAGGGGCCCCTAATGAAAAACTGTTTTTT. This translates into CASSKGAPNEKLFF.

This clonotype showed up many times. This chain connects TRBV6-2 or TRBV6-3 to TRBJ2-3, with D possibly being TRBD2 (5 bases). The CDR3 is made up of 18 amino acids. Trimming removed 2 bases from V and 0 bases from J, with 18 bases in between. Looked up from germline, CDR1 is MNHEY and CDR2 is SVGEGT. CDR3 nucleotide sequence: TGTGCCAGCAGTTACCGATCGATAGAAGCGGCTAGCACAGATACGCAGTATTTT. The encoded protein is CASSYRSIEAASTDTQYF.

In the case of this clonotype: One base away lies a much larger clone, so this may be a sequencing read error. This chain uses TRBV20-1 with TRBJ2-1; the D is unclear. CDR1 and CDR2 from the germline V gene are DFQATT and SNEGSKA (reference sequence). CDR3 length equals 11 residues. Trimming cost V 6 bases and J 12 bases, with 15 bases left between them. The CDR3 here is CSAAIRTGQFF. CDR3 coding DNA: TGCAGTGCCGCAATTCGGACGGGGCAGTTCTTC.

This clonotype was seen only a few times. Just one base apart from a much larger clone, this may be a read error. V gene TRBV12-3 or TRBV12-4 combines with J gene TRBJ1-2; D is possibly TRBD1 (5 bases). The CDR3 is 13 residues long. Trimming shortened V by 6 bases and J by 0 bases, and 8 bases separated the two germline ends. CDR3 DNA sequence: TGTGCCAGCAGAGAGACAGCTAACTATGGCTACACCTTC. Protein product: CASRETANYGYTF.

Points on this clonotype: Being one base from a much bigger clone, this may be a read error. The V call is TRBV7-8, the J call TRBJ1-1, with D possibly TRBD1 on 5 matching bases. Germline V lookup: CDR1 SGHVS, CDR2 FQNEAQ. V was shortened by 3 bases and J by 4 bases, with 12 bases between the two germline ends. CDR3 length: 14 residues. The CDR3 loop is CASSLNPGTTEAFF. In nucleotides, the CDR3 is TGTGCCAGCAGCTTGAACCCCGGGACCACTGAAGCTTTCTTT.